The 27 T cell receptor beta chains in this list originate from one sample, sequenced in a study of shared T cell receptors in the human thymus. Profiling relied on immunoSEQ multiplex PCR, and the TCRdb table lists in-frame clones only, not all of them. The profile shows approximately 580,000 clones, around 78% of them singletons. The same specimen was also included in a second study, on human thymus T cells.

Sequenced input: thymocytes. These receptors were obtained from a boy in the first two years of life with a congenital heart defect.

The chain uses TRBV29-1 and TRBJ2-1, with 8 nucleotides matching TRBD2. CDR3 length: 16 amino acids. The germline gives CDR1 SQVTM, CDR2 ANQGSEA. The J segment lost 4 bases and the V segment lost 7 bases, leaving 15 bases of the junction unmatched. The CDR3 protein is CSASNRSGSRYNEQFF. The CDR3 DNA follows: TGCAGCGCATCTAACCGGAGCGGGAGTCGGTACAATGAGCAGTTCTTC.

The CDR3, as DNA: TGTGCCAGCAGCTTAGGGCAGCGGGTCCCCTACGAGCAGTACTTC. Translation gives CASSLGQRVPYEQYF. The genes are TRBV7-2 and TRBJ2-7, with D maybe TRBD2 (6 bases). The CDR3 loop spans 15 amino acids. V lost 1 base and J lost 2, with 12 bases in between. Germline V gene data show CDR1 as SGHTA and CDR2 as FQGNSA. Based on the CDR3 plus reference TRBV7-2 and TRBJ2-7, the full variable domain is GAGVSQSPSNKVTEKGKDVELRCDPISGHTALYWYRQSLGQGLEFLIYFQGNSAPDKSGLPSDRFSAERTGGSVSTLTIQRTQQEDSAVYLCASSLGQRVPYEQYFGPGTRLTVT.

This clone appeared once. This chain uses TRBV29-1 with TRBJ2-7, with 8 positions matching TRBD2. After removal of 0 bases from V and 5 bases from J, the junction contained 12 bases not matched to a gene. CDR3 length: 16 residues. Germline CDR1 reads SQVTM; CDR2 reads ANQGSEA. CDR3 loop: CSVEDQWSGGGHEQYF. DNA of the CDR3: TGCAGCGTTGAAGATCAGTGGAGCGGGGGCGGCCACGAGCAGTACTTC.

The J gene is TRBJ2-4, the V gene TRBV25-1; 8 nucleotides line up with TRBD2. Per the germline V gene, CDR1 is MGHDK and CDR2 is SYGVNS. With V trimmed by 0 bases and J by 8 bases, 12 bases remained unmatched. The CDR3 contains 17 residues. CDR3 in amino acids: CASSEYGTREGRYIQYF. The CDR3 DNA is TGTGCCAGCAGTGAATATGGTACCCGGGAGGGACGGTACATTCAGTACTTC.

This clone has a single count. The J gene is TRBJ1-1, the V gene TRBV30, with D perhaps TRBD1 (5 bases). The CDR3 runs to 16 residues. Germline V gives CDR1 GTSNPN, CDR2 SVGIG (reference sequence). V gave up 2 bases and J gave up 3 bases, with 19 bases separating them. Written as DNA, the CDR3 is TGTGCCTGGAGTAACCCCTATGTGGGGCACGACACTGAAGCTTTCTTT. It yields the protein CAWSNPYVGHDTEAFF.

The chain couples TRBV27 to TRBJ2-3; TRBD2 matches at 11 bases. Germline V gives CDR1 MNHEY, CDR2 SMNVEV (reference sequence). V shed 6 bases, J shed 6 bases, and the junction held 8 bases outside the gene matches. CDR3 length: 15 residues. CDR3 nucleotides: TGTGCCAGCAGGCGGACTAGCGGGCCCCGGGATACGCAGTATTTT. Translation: CASRRTSGPRDTQYF.

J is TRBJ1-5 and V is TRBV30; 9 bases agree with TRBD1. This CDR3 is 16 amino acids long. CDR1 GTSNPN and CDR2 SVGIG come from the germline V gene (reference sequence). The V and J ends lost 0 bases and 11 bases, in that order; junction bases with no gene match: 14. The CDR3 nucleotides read TGTGCCTGGAGTGTAGTCTGGGACAGGGTCGGGCGGACCCAGCATTTT. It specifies CAWSVVWDRVGRTQHF.

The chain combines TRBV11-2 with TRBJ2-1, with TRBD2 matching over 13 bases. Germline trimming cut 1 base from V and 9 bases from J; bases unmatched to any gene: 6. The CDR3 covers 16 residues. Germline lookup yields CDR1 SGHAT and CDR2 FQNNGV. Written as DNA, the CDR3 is TGTGCCAGCAGCTTAGCACTAGCGGGAGGGCCGGGTGAGCAGTTCTTC. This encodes CASSLALAGGPGEQFF.

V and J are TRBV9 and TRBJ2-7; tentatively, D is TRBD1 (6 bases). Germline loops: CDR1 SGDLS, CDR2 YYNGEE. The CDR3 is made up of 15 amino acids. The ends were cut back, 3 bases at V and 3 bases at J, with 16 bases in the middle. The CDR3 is CASSGGDTPYYEQYF. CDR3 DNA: TGTGCCAGCAGCGGTGGGGACACTCCCTACTACGAGCAGTACTTC.

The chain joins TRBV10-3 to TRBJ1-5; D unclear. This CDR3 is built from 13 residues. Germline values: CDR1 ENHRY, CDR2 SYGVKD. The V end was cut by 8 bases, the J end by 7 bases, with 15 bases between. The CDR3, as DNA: TGTGCCATCGGGCTTGGGGAGAGCCAGCCCCAGCATTTT. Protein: CAIGLGESQPQHF.

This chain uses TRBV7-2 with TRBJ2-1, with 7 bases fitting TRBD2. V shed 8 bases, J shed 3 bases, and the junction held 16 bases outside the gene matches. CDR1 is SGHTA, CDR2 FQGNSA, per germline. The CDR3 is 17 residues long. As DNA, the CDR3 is TGTGCCAGCGGACTACCAAGACGGCGGGAGTACTACAATGAGCAGTTCTTC. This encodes CASGLPRRREYYNEQFF.

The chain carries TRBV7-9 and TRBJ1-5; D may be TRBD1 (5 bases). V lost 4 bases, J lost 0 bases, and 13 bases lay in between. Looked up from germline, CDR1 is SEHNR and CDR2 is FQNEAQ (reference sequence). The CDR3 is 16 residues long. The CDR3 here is CASSSQGDYSNQPQHF. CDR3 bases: TGTGCCAGCAGCTCCCAAGGGGACTATAGCAATCAGCCCCAGCATTTT.

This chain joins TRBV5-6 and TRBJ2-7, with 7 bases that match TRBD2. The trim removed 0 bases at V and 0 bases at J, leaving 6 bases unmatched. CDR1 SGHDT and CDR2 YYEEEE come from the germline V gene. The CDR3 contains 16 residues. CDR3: CASSLVASGYSYEQYF. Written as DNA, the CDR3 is TGTGCCAGCAGCTTGGTAGCTAGCGGTTACTCCTACGAGCAGTACTTC.

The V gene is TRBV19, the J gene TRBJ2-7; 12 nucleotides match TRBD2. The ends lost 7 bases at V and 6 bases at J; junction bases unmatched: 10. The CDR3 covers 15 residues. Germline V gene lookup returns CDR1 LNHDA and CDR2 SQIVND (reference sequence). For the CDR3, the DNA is TGTGCCAGTAAGGGGCTAGCGGGAGGGGCCTCCGAGCAGTACTTC. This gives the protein CASKGLAGGASEQYF.

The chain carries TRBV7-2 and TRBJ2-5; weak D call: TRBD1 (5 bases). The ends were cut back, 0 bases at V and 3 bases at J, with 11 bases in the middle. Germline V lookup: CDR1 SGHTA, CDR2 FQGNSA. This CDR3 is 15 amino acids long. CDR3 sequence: CASSLALSREETQYF. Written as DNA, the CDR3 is TGTGCCAGCAGCTTAGCGCTCAGCAGGGAAGAGACCCAGTACTTC.

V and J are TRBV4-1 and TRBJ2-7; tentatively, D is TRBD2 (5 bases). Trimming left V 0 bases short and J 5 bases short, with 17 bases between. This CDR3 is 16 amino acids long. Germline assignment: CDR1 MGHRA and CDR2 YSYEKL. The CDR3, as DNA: TGCGCCAGCAGCCAAGATCTGCCGGAGGTCGGCGACGAGCAGTACTTC. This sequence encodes CASSQDLPEVGDEQYF.

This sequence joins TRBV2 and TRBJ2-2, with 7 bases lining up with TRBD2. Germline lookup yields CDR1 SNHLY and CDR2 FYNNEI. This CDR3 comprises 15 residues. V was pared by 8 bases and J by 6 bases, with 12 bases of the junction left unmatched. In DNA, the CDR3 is TGTGCCAGCGGCTCTCCGTCTAGCGGATCCGGGGAGCTGTTTTTT. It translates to CASGSPSSGSGELFF.

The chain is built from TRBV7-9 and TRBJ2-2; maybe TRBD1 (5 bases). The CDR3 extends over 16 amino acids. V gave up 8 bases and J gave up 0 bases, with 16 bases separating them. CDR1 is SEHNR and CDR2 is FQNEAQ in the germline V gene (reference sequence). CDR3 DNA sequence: TGTGCCAGCCCTAAAGCCCAGACAGCGAACACCGGGGAGCTGTTTTTT. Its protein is CASPKAQTANTGELFF.

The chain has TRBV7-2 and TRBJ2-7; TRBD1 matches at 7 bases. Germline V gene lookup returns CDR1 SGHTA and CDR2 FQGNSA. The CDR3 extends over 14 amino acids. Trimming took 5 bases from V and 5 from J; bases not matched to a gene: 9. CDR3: CASSLGTEGDEQYF. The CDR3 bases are TGTGCCAGCAGCCTCGGGACAGAGGGGGACGAGCAGTACTTC.

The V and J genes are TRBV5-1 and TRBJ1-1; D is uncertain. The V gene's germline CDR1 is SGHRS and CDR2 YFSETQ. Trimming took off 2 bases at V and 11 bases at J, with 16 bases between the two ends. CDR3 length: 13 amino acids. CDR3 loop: CASSLRFRHGAFF. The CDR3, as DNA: TGCGCCAGCAGCTTAAGGTTCCGCCACGGGGCTTTCTTT.

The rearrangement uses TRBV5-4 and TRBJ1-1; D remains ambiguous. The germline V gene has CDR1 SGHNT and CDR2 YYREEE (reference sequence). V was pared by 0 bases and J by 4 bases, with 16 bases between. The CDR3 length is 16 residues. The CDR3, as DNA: TGTGCCAGCAGCTTGGCGTTATTCCGAGGGAGCACTGAAGCTTTCTTT. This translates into CASSLALFRGSTEAFF.

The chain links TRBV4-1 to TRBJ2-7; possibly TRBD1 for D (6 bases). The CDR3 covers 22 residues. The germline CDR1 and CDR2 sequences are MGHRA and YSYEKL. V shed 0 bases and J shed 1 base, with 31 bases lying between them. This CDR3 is CASSQECGGYDTPTLDSYEQYF. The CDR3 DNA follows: TGCGCCAGCAGCCAAGAATGTGGGGGCTACGATACCCCTACCCTCGATTCCTACGAGCAGTACTTC.

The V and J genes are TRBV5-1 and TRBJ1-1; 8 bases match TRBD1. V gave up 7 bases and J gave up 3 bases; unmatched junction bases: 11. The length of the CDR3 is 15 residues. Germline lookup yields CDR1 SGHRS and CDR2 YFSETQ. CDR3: CASSSTGEGDTEAFF. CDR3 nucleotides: TGCGCCAGCTCCTCGACAGGGGAAGGGGACACTGAAGCTTTCTTT.

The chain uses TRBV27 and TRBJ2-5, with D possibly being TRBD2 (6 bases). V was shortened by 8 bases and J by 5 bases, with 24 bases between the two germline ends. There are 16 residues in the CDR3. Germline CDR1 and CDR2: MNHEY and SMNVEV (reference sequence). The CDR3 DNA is TGTGCCAGCGGTTCCTATAAGACGGGAGCAGGGGAGACCCAGTACTTC. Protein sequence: CASGSYKTGAGETQYF.

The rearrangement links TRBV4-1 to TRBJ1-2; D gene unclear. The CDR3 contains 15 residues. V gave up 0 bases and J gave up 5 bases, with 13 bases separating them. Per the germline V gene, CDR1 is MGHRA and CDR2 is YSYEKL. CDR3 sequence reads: CASSQERRVSYGYTF. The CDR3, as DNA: TGCGCCAGCAGCCAAGAGAGGAGGGTTAGTTATGGCTACACCTTC.

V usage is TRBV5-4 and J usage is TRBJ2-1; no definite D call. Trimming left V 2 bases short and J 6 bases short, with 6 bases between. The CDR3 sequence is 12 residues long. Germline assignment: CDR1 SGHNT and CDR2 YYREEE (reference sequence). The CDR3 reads CASSFTSNEQFF. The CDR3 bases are TGTGCCAGCAGCTTCACAAGCAATGAGCAGTTCTTC.

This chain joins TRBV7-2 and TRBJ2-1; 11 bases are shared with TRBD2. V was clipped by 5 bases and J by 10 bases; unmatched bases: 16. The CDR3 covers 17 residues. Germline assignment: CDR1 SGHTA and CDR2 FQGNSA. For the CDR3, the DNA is TGTGCCAGCAGCCTTAGGCTCGGTAGCGGGAGGGGGGGCGAGCAGTTCTTC. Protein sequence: CASSLRLGSGRGGEQFF.